Each of the 30 T cell receptor beta chains below was sequenced from the same sample in a study of response to subunit inactivated influenza vaccine. TCRdb analysed the RT-PCR reads with MiXCR anew, one entry per CDR3 protein. Here the sample spans around 580,000 distinct CDR3 sequences, approximately 15% being singletons. Sequences were derived from PBMCs from blood, sampled about 11 days after vaccination. These receptor sequences come from a man aged 45 to 65 who received an inactivated influenza vaccine.

V is TRBV28 and J is TRBJ2-7; 8 bases match TRBD2. Unmatched junction bases numbered 8, after V lost 8 bases and J lost 2 bases. The CDR3 contains 14 residues. Looked up from germline, CDR1 is MDHEN and CDR2 is SYDVKM. Written as DNA, the CDR3 is TGTGCCAGCGCGGTAGCGGGAAGCACCTACGAGCAGTACTTC. It codes for CASAVAGSTYEQYF.

This clonotype was observed many times. V gene TRBV20-1 combines with J gene TRBJ2-2, with D tentatively TRBD1 (6 bases). The CDR3 is 13 residues long. Germline CDR1 and CDR2: DFQATT and SNEGSKA (reference sequence). V was trimmed by 6 bases and J by 1 base, leaving 9 bases between them. The CDR3 here is CSAEGQNTGELFF. DNA of the CDR3: TGCAGTGCCGAGGGACAGAACACCGGGGAGCTGTTTTTT.

A few counts support this clonotype. The rearrangement links TRBV4-3 to TRBJ2-5, with D uncertain. The CDR3 is 15 residues long. The V end was cut by 0 bases, the J end by 1 base, with 9 bases between. Germline V gene sequence: CDR1 LGHNA, CDR2 YSLEER. The CDR3 loop reads CASSQDTTAQETQYF. DNA for the CDR3: TGCGCCAGCAGCCAAGATACGACGGCCCAAGAGACCCAGTACTTC.

DNA of the CDR3: TGTGCCAGCAGCGTAGGGACTTTAGGGTTCCAAGAGACCCAGTACTTC. Translation gives CASSVGTLGFQETQYF. The rearrangement joins TRBV7-9 to TRBJ2-5, with D perhaps matching TRBD2 (6 bases). V was cut by 5 bases and J by 1 base, with 17 bases left in between. Germline assignment: CDR1 SEHNR and CDR2 FQNEAQ (reference sequence). The CDR3 runs to 16 residues.

This clonotype was seen a few times. The rearrangement joins TRBV10-3 to TRBJ2-3; TRBD2 agrees at 9 bases. Germline CDR1 reads ENHRY; CDR2 reads SYGVKD. CDR3 length: 20 residues. J was trimmed by 1 base and V by 5 bases; bases with no gene match: 19. For the CDR3, the DNA is TGTGCCATCAGTCCCCCCGGGGGTAGCGGGGGACAAGCTCGCACAGATACGCAGTATTTT. Translation gives CAISPPGGSGGQARTDTQYF.

This clonotype was counted a few times. The chain is built from TRBV20-1 and TRBJ1-6; 7 nucleotides align to TRBD1. Germline V gene data show CDR1 as DFQATT and CDR2 as SNEGSKA (reference sequence). This CDR3 spans 15 amino acids. V shed 0 bases and J 8 bases; nucleotides not matched to a gene: 7. The CDR3 nucleotides are TGCAGTGCTAGAGATCGGGCAGGGGGGTATTCACCCCTCCACTTT. Protein product: CSARDRAGGYSPLHF.

This clonotype was detected a few times. The chain uses TRBV20-1 and TRBJ2-1; D gene ambiguous. Deletions cut 0 bases from V and 1 base from J, with 13 bases between. This CDR3 is 16 amino acids long. CDR1 DFQATT and CDR2 SNEGSKA come from the germline V gene (reference sequence). As DNA, the CDR3 is TGCAGTGCTAGAGATCCCTGGCAGGCATCCTACAATGAGCAGTTCTTC. It is translated as CSARDPWQASYNEQFF.

The chain combines TRBV7-2 with TRBJ2-7; D unclear. V gave up 5 bases and J gave up 5 bases, with 10 bases separating them. The CDR3 consists of 12 residues. Germline CDR1 SGHTA, CDR2 FQGNSA. For the CDR3, the DNA is TGTGCCAGCAGCCCCCAAAGGGACGAGCAGTACTTC. Its protein product is CASSPQRDEQYF.

This chain connects TRBV19 to TRBJ2-2, with D perhaps matching TRBD1 (5 bases). The germline gives CDR1 LNHDA, CDR2 SQIVND (reference sequence). V lost 5 bases to trimming and J lost 7 bases, with 17 bases between them. The length of the CDR3 is 15 residues. For the CDR3, the DNA is TGTGCCAGTAGTGCGGACACCCCCATCCGCGGGGAGCTGTTTTTT. Translation: CASSADTPIRGELFF.

In its sample, this clonotype was seen many times. The chain is built from TRBV28 and TRBJ1-4; D possibly corresponds to TRBD1 (6 bases). The length of the CDR3 is 15 residues. Per germline, CDR1 MDHEN and CDR2 SYDVKM. V lost 4 bases, J lost 3 bases, and 12 bases lay in between. The CDR3 reads CASSSAGEANEKLFF. The CDR3, as DNA: TGTGCCAGCAGTTCTGCAGGGGAGGCTAATGAAAAACTGTTTTTT.

The table lists this clonotype with a few counts. The chain links TRBV5-6 to TRBJ2-5; the match to TRBD1 covers 9 bases. The CDR3 runs to 13 residues. V gave up 6 bases and J gave up 4 bases; unmatched junction bases: 4. Germline CDR1 and CDR2: SGHDT and YYEEEE. The CDR3, as DNA: TGTGCCAGCATCGTGGGACAGGGAGAGACCCAGTACTTC. Translating gives CASIVGQGETQYF.

The chain couples TRBV20-1 to TRBJ2-7; D might be TRBD1 or TRBD2, each matching 5 bases. Germline assignment: CDR1 DFQATT and CDR2 SNEGSKA (reference sequence). With 2 bases removed from V and 4 bases from J, the gap between germline ends came to 15 bases. This CDR3 comprises 14 residues. The CDR3 protein is CSARPGTTLYEQYF. As DNA, the CDR3 is TGCAGTGCTAGACCGGGGACGACACTTTACGAGCAGTACTTC.

The V call is TRBV9, the J call TRBJ2-3; possible D gene TRBD1, 6 bases. The CDR3 covers 14 residues. V was trimmed by 4 bases and J by 8 bases, leaving 17 bases between them. The germline V gene has CDR1 SGDLS and CDR2 YYNGEE. CDR3: CASSTTTRGSTQYF. In nucleotides, the CDR3 is TGTGCCAGCAGCACGACTACCAGGGGCTCTACGCAGTATTTT.

This clonotype has just a few counts. This chain connects TRBV3-1 to TRBJ2-4, with TRBD1 as a possible D gene (6 bases). The V and J ends lost 3 bases and 0 bases respectively, with 15 bases between them. Looked up from germline, CDR1 is LGHDT and CDR2 is YNNKEL (reference sequence). This CDR3 region has 17 residues. The CDR3 DNA sequence: TGTGCCAGCAGCCACCTAAGCAGGGGAGTAGCCAAAAACATTCAGTACTTC. It encodes CASSHLSRGVAKNIQYF.

This clonotype has a handful of counts. The chain recombines TRBV24-1 with TRBJ2-1; D gene uncertain. The V end lost 2 bases, the J end lost 5 bases, and 9 bases lay between the germline ends. CDR3 length: 14 amino acids. Germline values: CDR1 KGHDR, CDR2 SFDVKD. Here the CDR3 reads CATSDWRTHNEQFF. The CDR3 DNA is TGTGCCACCAGTGATTGGCGGACCCACAATGAGCAGTTCTTC.

V usage is TRBV7-2 and J usage is TRBJ2-3; 9 positions match TRBD2. CDR1 SGHTA and CDR2 FQGNSA come from the germline V gene. The CDR3 extends over 15 amino acids. The ends lost 9 bases at V and 1 base at J; junction bases unmatched: 8. The CDR3 here is CASAKWTSGTDTQYF. The CDR3 DNA sequence: TGTGCCAGTGCGAAGTGGACTAGCGGCACAGATACGCAGTATTTT.

The V and J genes are TRBV28 and TRBJ2-1; tentatively, D is TRBD2 (5 bases). The CDR3 has 15 amino acids. Trimming stripped 5 bases from V and 4 bases from J, with 15 bases between. The V gene's germline CDR1 is MDHEN and CDR2 SYDVKM. In nucleotides, the CDR3 is TGTGCCAGCAGTCGGACTCATCCGATATACAATGAGCAGTTCTTC. Translating gives CASSRTHPIYNEQFF.

The rearrangement joins TRBV6-5 to TRBJ1-5; 8 bases match TRBD1. There are 15 residues in the CDR3. Germline CDR1 and CDR2: MNHEY and SVGAGI. The trim removed 4 bases at V and 5 bases at J, leaving 7 bases unmatched. The CDR3: CASSSRQGFYQPQHF. Written as DNA, the CDR3 is TGTGCCAGCAGTTCCCGACAGGGGTTCTATCAGCCCCAGCATTTT.

The V call is TRBV20-1, the J call TRBJ2-1; 9 positions agree with TRBD2. Germline lookup yields CDR1 DFQATT and CDR2 SNEGSKA (reference sequence). Germline trimming cut 3 bases from V and 6 bases from J; bases unmatched to any gene: 12. CDR3 size: 16 residues. CDR3 protein: CSASHQGGTSFNEQFF. The CDR3 DNA sequence: TGCAGTGCTAGTCACCAAGGCGGGACTAGCTTCAATGAGCAGTTCTTC.

This clonotype was counted only a few times. The chain uses TRBV6-1 and TRBJ2-1, with 7 positions matching TRBD1. From germline, CDR1 is MNHNS and CDR2 SASEGT. This CDR3 has 13 residues. The trim removed 10 bases at V and 0 bases at J, leaving 3 bases unmatched. The CDR3 coding sequence is TGTGCCACGGGACAGCTCTCCTACAATGAGCAGTTCTTC. Translation gives CATGQLSYNEQFF.

The J gene is TRBJ1-1, the V gene TRBV29-1; D remains unclear. Germline V gene lookup returns CDR1 SQVTM and CDR2 ANQGSEA. The CDR3 sequence is 13 residues long. Trimming pared 8 bases from V and 4 bases from J, leaving 17 bases between. CDR3 loop: CSLANGEGTEAFF. In DNA form, the CDR3 reads TGCAGCCTAGCAAATGGTGAGGGCACTGAAGCTTTCTTT.

The rearrangement uses TRBV11-3 and TRBJ2-1, with D perhaps TRBD2 (6 bases). The CDR3 extends over 16 amino acids. Trimming took off 3 bases at V and 2 bases at J, with 14 bases between the two ends. The germline gives CDR1 SGHNT, CDR2 YENEEA. CDR3 amino acids: CASSFSLGGTYNEQFF. In DNA form, the CDR3 reads TGTGCCAGCAGCTTCTCCCTTGGCGGGACCTACAATGAGCAGTTCTTC.

This clonotype was counted many times. V is TRBV29-1 and J is TRBJ2-5, with D possibly TRBD1 on 5 matching bases. This CDR3 is 12 amino acids long. Deletions cut 5 bases from V and 4 bases from J, with 11 bases between. Germline V lookup: CDR1 SQVTM, CDR2 ANQGSEA. The CDR3 DNA reads as TGCAGCGTTTTAAGGGGTCGAGAGACCCAGTACTTC. This sequence encodes CSVLRGRETQYF.

This clonotype has just a few counts. The J gene is TRBJ2-3, the V gene TRBV15; unclear D gene. The CDR3 length is 13 residues. Deletions cut 1 base from V and 2 bases from J, with 4 bases between. Per the germline V gene, CDR1 is LNHNV and CDR2 is YYDKDF (reference sequence). CDR3 in amino acids: CATSRGITDTQYF. CDR3 nucleotides: TGTGCCACCAGCAGAGGGATCACAGATACGCAGTATTTT.

This clonotype was recorded at least ten times. This chain links TRBV29-1 with TRBJ1-5; 7 nucleotides agree with TRBD1. This CDR3 is built from 14 residues. The germline gives CDR1 SQVTM, CDR2 ANQGSEA. V gave up 6 bases and J gave up 2 bases; unmatched junction bases: 7. CDR3 DNA: TGCAGCGTATCAGGGGGGGCGGGCAATCAGCCCCAGCATTTT. Protein product: CSVSGGAGNQPQHF.

The rearrangement uses TRBV5-1 and TRBJ1-2; no clear D gene. Germline V gives CDR1 SGHRS, CDR2 YFSETQ. This CDR3 is built from 13 residues. Between the trimmed V and J ends, which lost 0 bases and 3 bases, there was a span of 6 bases. CDR3 nucleotides: TGCGCCAGCAGCTTGGTGGGTGACTATGGCTACACCTTC. This translates into CASSLVGDYGYTF.

As regards this clonotype: This may come from a read error, since a much larger clone is one base off. This chain connects TRBV6-5 to TRBJ2-3, with unresolved D. The CDR3 consists of 16 residues. Germline lookup yields CDR1 MNHEY and CDR2 SVGAGI. The CDR3 nucleotides are TGTGTCAGCACTTATCAACTGGCGACTAGCACAGATACGCAGTATTTT. Protein sequence: CVSTYQLATSTDTQYF.

This clonotype was seen a handful of times. This rearrangement joins TRBV10-3 to TRBJ2-7; 10 bases are shared with TRBD1. Germline trimming cut 6 bases from V and 3 bases from J; bases unmatched to any gene: 2. In germline, CDR1 is ENHRY, CDR2 SYGVKD. This CDR3 comprises 13 residues. DNA for the CDR3: TGTGCCATCAGATGGGACAGGGGCTACGAGCAGTACTTC. This codes for CAIRWDRGYEQYF.

In this sample, this clonotype turned up a few times. The chain joins TRBV25-1 to TRBJ2-5; TRBD2 matches at 9 bases. Germline CDR1 MGHDK, CDR2 SYGVNS. V lost 2 bases to trimming and J lost 5 bases; unmatched junction nucleotides: 3. The CDR3 extends over 14 amino acids. CDR3 in amino acids: CASSEAGGQETQYF. CDR3 sequence (DNA): TGTGCCAGCAGTGAAGCGGGGGGGCAGGAGACCCAGTACTTC. Complete variable domain (other parts from reference TRBV25-1 and TRBJ2-5): EADIYQTPRYLVIGTGKKITLECSQTMGHDKMYWYQQDPGMELHLIHYSYGVNSTEKGDLSSESTVSRIRTEHFPLTLESARPSHTSQYLCASSEAGGQETQYFGPGTRLLVL.

This clonotype was recorded many times. J is TRBJ2-2 and V is TRBV9; TRBD2 matches at 7 bases. The CDR3 length is 15 residues. Per the germline V gene, CDR1 is SGDLS and CDR2 is YYNGEE. Unmatched junction bases numbered 8, after V lost 4 bases and J lost 5 bases. The DNA for the CDR3 is TGTGCCAGCAGCAGCGGGGTCTCTTGGACCGGGGAGCTGTTTTTT. This translates into CASSSGVSWTGELFF. Complete variable domain (other parts from reference TRBV9 and TRBJ2-2): DSGVTQTPKHLITATGQRVTLRCSPRSGDLSVYWYQQSLDQGLQFLIQYYNGEERAKGNILERFSAQQFPDLHSELNLSSLELGDSALYFCASSSGVSWTGELFFGEGSRLTVL.